This record concerns one TCR beta chain sequence. Its antigen is not identified. This entry comes from a study of CD8+ T cells in alopecia areata. This CDR3 region has 14 residues. J was trimmed by 4 bases and V by 10 bases; bases with no gene match: 11. Per germline, CDR1 ENHRY and CDR2 SYGVKD. The treatment denotes: oral pan-JAK inhibitor, 5-10 mg twice daily. Following extraction, RNA underwent reverse transcription to cDNA, which served as the sequencing template. Assay used: immunoSEQ multiplex PCR; TCRdb lists only in-frame clones, some missing. The repertoire consists of 150,000 to 200,000 clones, with 60% occurring once and the leading ten covering approximately 0.97%. Study outcomes and limitations: Expanded CD8+ clones among the top 100, and scalp clonality, were significantly decreased by tofacitinib.

The sequenced sample was CD4+ T cells sorted from blood, obtained at week 24, from a patient treated with tofacitinib. V gene TRBV10-3 combines with J gene TRBJ1-1; TRBD1 matches 8 bases. This TCR was recovered from a human donor with alopecia areata. CDR3 loop: CATGQGGSFTEAFF. CDR3 in DNA: TGTGCCACTGGACAGGGAGGCTCCTTCACTGAAGCTTTCTTT.